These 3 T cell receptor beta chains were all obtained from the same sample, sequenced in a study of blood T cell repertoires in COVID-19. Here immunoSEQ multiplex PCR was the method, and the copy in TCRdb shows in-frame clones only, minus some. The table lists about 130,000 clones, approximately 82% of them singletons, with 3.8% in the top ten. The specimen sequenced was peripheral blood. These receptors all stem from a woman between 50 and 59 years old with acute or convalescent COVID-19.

The CDR3 reads CASSGYAGNTIYF. The CDR3 DNA reads as TGTGCCAGCTCCGGTTATGCTGGAAACACCATATATTTT. V and J are TRBV18 and TRBJ1-3, with D unresolved. The V end lost 6 bases, the J end lost 2 bases, and 8 bases lay between the germline ends. The CDR3 sequence is 13 residues long. CDR1 and CDR2 (germline): KGHSH, LQKENI.

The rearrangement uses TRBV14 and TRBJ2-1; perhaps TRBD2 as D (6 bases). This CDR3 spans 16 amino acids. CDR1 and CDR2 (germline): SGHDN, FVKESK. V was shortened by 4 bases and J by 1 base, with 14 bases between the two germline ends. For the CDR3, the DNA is TGTGCCAGCAGCCGCCGTGGGGGGACGTCCTACAATGAGCAGTTCTTC. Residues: CASSRRGGTSYNEQFF.

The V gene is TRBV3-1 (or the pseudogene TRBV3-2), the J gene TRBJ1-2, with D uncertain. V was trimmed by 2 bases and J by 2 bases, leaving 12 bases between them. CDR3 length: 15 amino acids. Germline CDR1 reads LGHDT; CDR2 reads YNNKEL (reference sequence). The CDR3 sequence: CASSQSSRVNYGYTF. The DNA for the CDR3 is TGTGCCAGCAGCCAATCTTCAAGAGTGAACTATGGCTACACCTTC.